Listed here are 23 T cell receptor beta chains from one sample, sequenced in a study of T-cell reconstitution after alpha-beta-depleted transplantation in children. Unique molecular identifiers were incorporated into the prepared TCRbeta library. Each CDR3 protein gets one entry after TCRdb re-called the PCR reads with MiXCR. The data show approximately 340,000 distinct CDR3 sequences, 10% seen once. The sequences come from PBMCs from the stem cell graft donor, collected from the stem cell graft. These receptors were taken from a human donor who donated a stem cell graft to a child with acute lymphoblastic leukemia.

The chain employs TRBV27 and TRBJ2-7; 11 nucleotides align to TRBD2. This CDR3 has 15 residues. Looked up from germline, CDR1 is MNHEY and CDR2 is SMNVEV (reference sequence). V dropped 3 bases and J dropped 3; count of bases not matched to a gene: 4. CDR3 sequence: CASSLGGTSGYEQYF. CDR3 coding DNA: TGTGCCAGCAGTTTGGGCGGGACTAGCGGCTACGAGCAGTACTTC.

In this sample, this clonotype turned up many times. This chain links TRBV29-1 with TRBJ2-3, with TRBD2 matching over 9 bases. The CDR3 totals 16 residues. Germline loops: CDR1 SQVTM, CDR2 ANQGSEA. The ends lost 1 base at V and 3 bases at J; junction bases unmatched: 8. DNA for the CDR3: TGCAGCGTTGAAGTGTGGACTAGCGTGTCGACAGATACGCAGTATTTT. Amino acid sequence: CSVEVWTSVSTDTQYF.

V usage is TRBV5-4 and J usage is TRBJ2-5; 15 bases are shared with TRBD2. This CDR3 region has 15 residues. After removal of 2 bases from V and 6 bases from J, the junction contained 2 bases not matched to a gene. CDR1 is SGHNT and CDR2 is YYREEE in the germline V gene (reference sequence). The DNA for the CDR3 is TGTGCCAGCAGCTTCGGGACTAGCGGGAGGAAGACCCAGTACTTC. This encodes CASSFGTSGRKTQYF. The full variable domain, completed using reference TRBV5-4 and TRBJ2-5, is ETGVTQSPTHLIKTRGQQVTLRCSSQSGHNTVSWYQQALGQGPQFIFQYYREEENGRGNFPPRFSGLQFPNYSSELNVNALELDDSALYLCASSFGTSGRKTQYFGPGTRLLVL.

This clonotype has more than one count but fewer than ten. The CDR3 here is CASKQNTEAFF. The CDR3, as DNA: TGTGCCAGCAAACAGAACACTGAAGCTTTCTTT. The gene calls are TRBV3-1 and TRBJ1-1; no definite D call. V lost 7 bases to trimming and J lost 1 base, with 4 bases between them. Germline lookup yields CDR1 LGHDT and CDR2 YNNKEL (reference sequence). This CDR3 comprises 11 residues.

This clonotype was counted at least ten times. The CDR3 sequence is CASSYPGQGTDTQYF. The CDR3 bases are TGTGCCAGCAGTTACCCGGGACAGGGAACAGATACGCAGTATTTT. The chain combines TRBV6-2 or TRBV6-3 with TRBJ2-3, with TRBD1 matching 9 bases. This CDR3 spans 15 amino acids. Germline-derived CDR1 and CDR2 are MNHEY and SVGEGT. Trimming removed 2 bases from V and 3 bases from J; junction bases left unmatched: 3.

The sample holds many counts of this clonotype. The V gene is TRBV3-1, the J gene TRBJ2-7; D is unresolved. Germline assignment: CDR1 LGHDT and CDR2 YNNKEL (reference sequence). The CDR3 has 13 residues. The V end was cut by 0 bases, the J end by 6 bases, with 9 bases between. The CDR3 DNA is TGTGCCAGCAGCCAAGATAGCCCCGGCGAGCAGTACTTC. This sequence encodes CASSQDSPGEQYF.

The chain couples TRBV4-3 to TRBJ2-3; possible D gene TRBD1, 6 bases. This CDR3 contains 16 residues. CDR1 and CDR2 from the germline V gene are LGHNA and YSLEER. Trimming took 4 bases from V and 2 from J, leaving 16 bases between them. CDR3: CASSPSGRGLTDTQYF. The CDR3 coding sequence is TGCGCCAGCAGCCCCTCCGGCAGGGGCCTCACAGATACGCAGTATTTT.

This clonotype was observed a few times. CDR3 loop: CASTDFRQNEQFF. As DNA, the CDR3 is TGTGCCAGCACCGACTTTCGGCAGAATGAGCAGTTCTTC. The chain combines TRBV7-2 with TRBJ2-1; D unclear. The CDR3 spans 13 residues. From germline, CDR1 is SGHTA and CDR2 FQGNSA. V was pared by 7 bases and J by 7 bases, with 14 bases between.

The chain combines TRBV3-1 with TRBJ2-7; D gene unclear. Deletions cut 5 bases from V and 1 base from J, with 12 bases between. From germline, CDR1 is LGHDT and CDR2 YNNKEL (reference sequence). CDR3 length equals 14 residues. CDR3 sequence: CASSSPGYSYEQYF. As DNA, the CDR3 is TGTGCCAGCAGCTCTCCGGGCTATTCCTACGAGCAGTACTTC.

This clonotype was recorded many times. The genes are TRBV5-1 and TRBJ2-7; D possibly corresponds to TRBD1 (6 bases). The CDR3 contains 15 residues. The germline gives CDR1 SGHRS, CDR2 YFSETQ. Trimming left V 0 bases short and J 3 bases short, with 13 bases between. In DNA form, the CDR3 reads TGCGCCAGCAGCTTGGGTACAGGGAGTTACTACGAGCAGTACTTC. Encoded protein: CASSLGTGSYYEQYF.

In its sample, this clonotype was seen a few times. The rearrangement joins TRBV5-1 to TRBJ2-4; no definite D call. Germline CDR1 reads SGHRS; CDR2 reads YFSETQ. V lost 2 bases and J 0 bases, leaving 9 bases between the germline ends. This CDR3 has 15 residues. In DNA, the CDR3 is TGCGCCAGCAGCTTACGACTTTTAGCCAAAAACATTCAGTACTTC. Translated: CASSLRLLAKNIQYF.

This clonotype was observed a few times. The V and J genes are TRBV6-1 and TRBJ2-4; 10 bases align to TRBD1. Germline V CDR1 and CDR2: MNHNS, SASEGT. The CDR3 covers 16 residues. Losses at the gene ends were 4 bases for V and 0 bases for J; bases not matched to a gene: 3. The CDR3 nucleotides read TGTGCCAGCAGTGGCGGACAGGGGGGAGCCAAAAACATTCAGTACTTC. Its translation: CASSGGQGGAKNIQYF.

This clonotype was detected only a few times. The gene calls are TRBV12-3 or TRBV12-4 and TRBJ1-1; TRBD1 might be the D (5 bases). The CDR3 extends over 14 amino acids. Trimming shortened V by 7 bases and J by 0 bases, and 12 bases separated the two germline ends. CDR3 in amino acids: CASTQGFMNTEAFF. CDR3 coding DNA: TGTGCCAGCACCCAGGGATTCATGAACACTGAAGCTTTCTTT.

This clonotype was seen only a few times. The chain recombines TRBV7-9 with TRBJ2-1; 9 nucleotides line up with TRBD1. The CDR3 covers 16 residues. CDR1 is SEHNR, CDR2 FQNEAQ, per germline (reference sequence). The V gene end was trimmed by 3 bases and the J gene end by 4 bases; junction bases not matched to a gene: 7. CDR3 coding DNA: TGTGCCAGCAGCTTGCCGGGACAGGGTGTATACAATGAGCAGTTCTTC. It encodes CASSLPGQGVYNEQFF.

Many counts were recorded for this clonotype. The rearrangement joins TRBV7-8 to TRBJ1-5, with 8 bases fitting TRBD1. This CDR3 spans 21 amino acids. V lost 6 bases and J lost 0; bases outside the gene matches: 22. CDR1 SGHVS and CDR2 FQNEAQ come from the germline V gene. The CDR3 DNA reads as TGTGCCAGCAGTCCAACCTACGCCCTAGGACAGGGCAGACCTAGCAATCAGCCCCAGCATTTT. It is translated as CASSPTYALGQGRPSNQPQHF. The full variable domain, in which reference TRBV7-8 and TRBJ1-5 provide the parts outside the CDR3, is GAGVSQSPRYKVAKRGQDVALRCDPISGHVSLFWYQQALGQGPEFLTYFQNEAQLDKSGLPSDRFFAERPEGSVSTLKIQRTQQEDSAVYLCASSPTYALGQGRPSNQPQHFGDGTRLSIL.

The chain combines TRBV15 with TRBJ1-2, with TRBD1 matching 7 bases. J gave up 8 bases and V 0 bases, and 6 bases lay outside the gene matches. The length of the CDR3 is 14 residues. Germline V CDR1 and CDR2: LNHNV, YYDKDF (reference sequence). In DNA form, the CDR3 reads TGTGCCACCAGCAGAGAGGACAGGAGGGAGGGCTACACCTTC. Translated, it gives CATSREDRREGYTF.

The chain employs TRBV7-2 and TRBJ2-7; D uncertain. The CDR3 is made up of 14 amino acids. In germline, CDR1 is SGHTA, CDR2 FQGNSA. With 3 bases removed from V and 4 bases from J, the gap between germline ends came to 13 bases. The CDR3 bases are TGTGCCAGCAGCTTTGTAGGGCTAGTGTACGAGCAGTACTTC. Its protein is CASSFVGLVYEQYF.

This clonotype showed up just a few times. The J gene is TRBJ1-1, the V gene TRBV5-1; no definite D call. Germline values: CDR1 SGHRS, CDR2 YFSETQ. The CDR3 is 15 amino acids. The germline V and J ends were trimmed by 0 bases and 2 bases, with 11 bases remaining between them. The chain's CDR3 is CASSLEAPPNTEAFF. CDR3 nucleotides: TGCGCCAGCAGCTTGGAGGCCCCACCCAACACTGAAGCTTTCTTT.

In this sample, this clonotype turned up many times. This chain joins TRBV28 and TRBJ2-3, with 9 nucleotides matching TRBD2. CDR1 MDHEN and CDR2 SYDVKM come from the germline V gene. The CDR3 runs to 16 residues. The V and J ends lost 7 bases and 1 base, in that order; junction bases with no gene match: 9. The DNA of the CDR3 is TGTGCCAGCACAGTAGCGGGAGCCTGGGGCACAGATACGCAGTATTTT. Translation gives CASTVAGAWGTDTQYF. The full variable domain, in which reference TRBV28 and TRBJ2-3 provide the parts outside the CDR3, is DVKVTQSSRYLVKRTGEKVFLECVQDMDHENMFWYRQDPGLGLRLIYFSYDVKMKEKGDIPEGYSVSREKKERFSLILESASTNQTSMYLCASTVAGAWGTDTQYFGPGTRLTVL.

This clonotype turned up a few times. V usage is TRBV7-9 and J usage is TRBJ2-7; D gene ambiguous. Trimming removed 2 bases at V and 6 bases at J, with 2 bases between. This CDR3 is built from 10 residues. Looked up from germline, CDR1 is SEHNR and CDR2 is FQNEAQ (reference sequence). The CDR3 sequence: CASSLTEQYF. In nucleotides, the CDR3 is TGTGCCAGCAGCTTAACCGAGCAGTACTTC.

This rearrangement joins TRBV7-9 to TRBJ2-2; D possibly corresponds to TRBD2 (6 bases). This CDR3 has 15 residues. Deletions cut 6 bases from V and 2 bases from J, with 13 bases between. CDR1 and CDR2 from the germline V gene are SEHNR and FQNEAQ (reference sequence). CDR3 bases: TGTGCCAGCAGATCATTGCGGGGAAACACCGGGGAGCTGTTTTTT. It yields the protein CASRSLRGNTGELFF.

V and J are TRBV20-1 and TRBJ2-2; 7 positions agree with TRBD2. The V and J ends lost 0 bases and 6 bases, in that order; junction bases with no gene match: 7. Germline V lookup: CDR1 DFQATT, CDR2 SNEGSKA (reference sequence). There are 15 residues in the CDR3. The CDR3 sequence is CSAREGGSGPGELFF. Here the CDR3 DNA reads TGCAGTGCTAGAGAAGGCGGGAGCGGCCCCGGGGAGCTGTTTTTT.

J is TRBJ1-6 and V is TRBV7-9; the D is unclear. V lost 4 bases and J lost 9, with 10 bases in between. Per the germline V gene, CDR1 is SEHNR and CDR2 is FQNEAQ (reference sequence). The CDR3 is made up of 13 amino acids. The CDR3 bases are TGTGCCAGCAGCTCCCCTCGACGTTCACCCCTCCACTTT. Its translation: CASSSPRRSPLHF.